This T cell receptor beta chain was documented in a study of blood T cell repertoires in COVID-19. V dropped 2 bases and J dropped 0; count of bases not matched to a gene: 1. The CDR3 sequence is 16 residues long. Germline assignment: CDR1 SGHDT and CDR2 YYEEEE. In the source study's methods: Amplification of reference gene primers was used by the study to estimate nucleated cell counts. The protocol was immunoSEQ multiplex PCR, while the TCRdb copy is restricted to in-frame clones and leaves out a portion. Clonal size and the V and J genes are those of that table, whereas D and trimming came from the DNA. This table holds roughly 200,000 clones, roughly 77% found once. The Seattle patients joined while their infection was active and were tracked longitudinally afterward.

The chain uses TRBV5-6 and TRBJ2-2; 10 positions agree with TRBD2. Sequencing input: peripheral blood. The receptor comes from a woman in her thirties or forties with COVID-19, enrolled during active disease. DNA for the CDR3: TGTGCCAGCAGCTTTACTAGCGGGACGAACACCGGGGAGCTGTTTTTT. Residues: CASSFTSGTNTGELFF.